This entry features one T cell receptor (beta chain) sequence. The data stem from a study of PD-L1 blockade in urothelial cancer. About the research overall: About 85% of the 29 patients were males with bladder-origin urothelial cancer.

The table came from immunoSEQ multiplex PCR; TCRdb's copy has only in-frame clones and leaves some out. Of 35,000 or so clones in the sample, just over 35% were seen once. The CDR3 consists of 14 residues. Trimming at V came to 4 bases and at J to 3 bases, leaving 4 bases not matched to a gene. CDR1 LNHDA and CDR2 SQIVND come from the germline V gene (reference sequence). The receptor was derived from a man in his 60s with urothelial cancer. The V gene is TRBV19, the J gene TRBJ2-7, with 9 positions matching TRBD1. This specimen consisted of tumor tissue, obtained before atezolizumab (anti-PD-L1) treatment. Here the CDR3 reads CASSRTGVLYEQYF. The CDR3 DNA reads TGTGCCAGTAGTAGGACAGGGGTTCTCTACGAGCAGTACTTC.